This paragraph covers one TCR beta chain sequence. What it recognizes is unknown. 5'RACE template switching produced TCR cDNA carrying a universal primer site and UMIs. TCRdb reprocessed the 5' RACE reads with MiXCR, giving one entry per CDR3 protein. The table shows 610,000 or so distinct CDR3 sequences, with about 12% occurring only once. The data are from a study of T cells after yellow fever vaccination. The study's findings and limits: In FACS-sorted repertoires, abundant clonotypes from the bulk population could appear as contaminants. It was a small share of clonotypes that appeared in both CD4 and CD8 compartments. Most clones from primary vaccination resurfaced after the booster (about 95% CD4, 88% CD8).

Germline V gene sequence: CDR1 MNHEY, CDR2 SVGEGT. CDR3 size: 18 residues. J was trimmed by 4 bases and V by 2 bases; bases with no gene match: 10. The sequences come from PBMCs, collected on the day of the yellow fever booster vaccination. This sequence was found in a man aged 30 to 45 who received the YFV17D yellow fever vaccine. The rearrangement links TRBV6-2 or TRBV6-3 to TRBJ2-3, with 12 bases that match TRBD2. The CDR3, as DNA: TGTGCCAGCAGTTACCGGGGACTAGCGGGCAGAGGGGCAGATACGCAGTATTTT. Amino acids: CASSYRGLAGRGADTQYF.